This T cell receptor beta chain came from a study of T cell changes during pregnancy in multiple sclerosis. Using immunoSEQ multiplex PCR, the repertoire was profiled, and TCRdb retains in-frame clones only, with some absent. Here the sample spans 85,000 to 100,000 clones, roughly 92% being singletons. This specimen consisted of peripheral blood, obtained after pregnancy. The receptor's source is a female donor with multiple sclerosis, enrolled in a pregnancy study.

In nucleotides, the CDR3 is TGTGCCTGGAGTGTAGGGAGGAGGCAAGAGACCCAGTACTTC. Amino acid sequence: CAWSVGRRQETQYF. This rearrangement joins TRBV30 to TRBJ2-5; tentative D call: TRBD2 (6 bases). Germline V gene sequence: CDR1 GTSNPN, CDR2 SVGIG (reference sequence). Trimming took 0 bases from V and 2 from J, leaving 10 bases between them. The CDR3 totals 14 residues. The full variable domain, with the rest looked up from reference TRBV30 and TRBJ2-5, is SQTIHQWPATLVQPVGSPLSLECTVEGTSNPNLYWYRQAAGRGLQLLFYSVGIGQISSEVPQNLSASRPQDRQFILSSKKLLLSDSGFYLCAWSVGRRQETQYFGPGTRLLVL.